A single sample gave rise to the 20 T cell receptor beta chains below, sequenced in a study of T cells in tumors after PD-1 blockade. Libraries were prepared by immunoSEQ multiplex PCR; TCRdb keeps only in-frame clonotypes and omits some of them. The data contain roughly 59,000 clones, around 80% of them seen just once; the ten biggest clones take up 13%. The sequences come from PBMCs, collected before anti-PD-1 treatment. The receptors shown here come from a human donor with basal cell carcinoma.

CDR3 sequence (DNA): TGTGCCAGCAGCTTAGGATTTGGTCAGGGGCGATTGAATAACTATGGCTACACCTTC. Protein sequence: CASSLGFGQGRLNNYGYTF. The rearrangement joins TRBV11-2 to TRBJ1-2, with TRBD1 as a possible D gene (6 bases). The CDR3 loop spans 19 amino acids. V lost 1 base, J lost 1 base, and 22 bases lay in between. The germline CDR1 and CDR2 sequences are SGHAT and FQNNGV.

The V and J genes are TRBV2 and TRBJ2-7; 9 bases line up with TRBD1. The CDR3 is made up of 17 amino acids. Looked up from germline, CDR1 is SNHLY and CDR2 is FYNNEI. Unmatched junction bases numbered 15, after V lost 7 bases and J lost 2 bases. This CDR3 is CASIGGDGTGRTYEQYF. In nucleotides, the CDR3 is TGTGCCAGCATTGGGGGTGACGGGACAGGGAGGACCTACGAGCAGTACTTC.

This clone was seen only a few times. The CDR3 DNA follows: TGCGCCAGCAGCCACACCGGGAACCAAGAGACCCAGTACTTC. Its protein is CASSHTGNQETQYF. The V and J genes are TRBV4-1 and TRBJ2-5, with a tentative D call TRBD2 (5 bases). This CDR3 comprises 14 residues. Trimming left V 3 bases short and J 0 bases short, with 8 bases between. Germline values: CDR1 MGHRA, CDR2 YSYEKL.

The V call is TRBV10-2, the J call TRBJ2-1; D perhaps matches TRBD2 (6 bases). V was trimmed by 2 bases and J by 10 bases, leaving 21 bases between them. Per the germline V gene, CDR1 is WSHSY and CDR2 is SAAADI. This CDR3 is built from 16 residues. CDR3 residues: CASSEPKNSGGEEQFF. The CDR3 bases are TGCGCCAGCAGTGAGCCGAAGAACTCCGGGGGTGAGGAGCAGTTCTTC.

The chain links TRBV28 to TRBJ2-7; D might be TRBD2 (5 bases). Trimming removed 2 bases at V and 0 bases at J, with 8 bases between. The CDR3 has 14 amino acids. CDR1 and CDR2 (germline): MDHEN, SYDVKM. The CDR3 DNA sequence: TGTGCCAGCAGTTTAGGACTCAACTCCTACGAGCAGTACTTC. It yields the protein CASSLGLNSYEQYF.

The chain is built from TRBV4-1 and TRBJ1-3; D uncertain. Trimming removed 3 bases at V and 4 bases at J, with 7 bases between. The CDR3 spans 13 residues. CDR1 is MGHRA, CDR2 YSYEKL, per germline. CDR3 in DNA: TGCGCCAGCAGCCATCTAGGCGGAAACACCATATATTTT. It encodes CASSHLGGNTIYF.

This clone was counted a single time. The V call is TRBV5-1, the J call TRBJ2-1, with 11 bases that match TRBD2. Looked up from germline, CDR1 is SGHRS and CDR2 is YFSETQ. CDR3 size: 15 residues. V trimming: 0 bases; J trimming: 13 bases; junction bases outside the gene matches: 9. The CDR3 bases are TGCGCCAGCAGCTTGGCGCCTAGCGGGGGGTTTTTTCAGTTCTTC. It is translated as CASSLAPSGGFFQFF.

The CDR3 here is CASSPDRSAYNEQFF. The CDR3 DNA is TGTGCCAGTAGTCCAGACAGGTCTGCCTACAATGAGCAGTTCTTC. The V gene is TRBV19, the J gene TRBJ2-1; tentative D call: TRBD1 (6 bases). This CDR3 has 15 amino acids. Germline loops: CDR1 LNHDA, CDR2 SQIVND (reference sequence). Trimming took off 5 bases at V and 2 bases at J, with 13 bases between the two ends.

This clone was observed a few times. The chain combines TRBV6-5 with TRBJ1-1, with D unclear. Germline V gene lookup returns CDR1 MNHEY and CDR2 SVGAGI. The CDR3 is made up of 12 amino acids. V shed 0 bases and J shed 6 bases, with 5 bases lying between them. Written as DNA, the CDR3 is TGTGCCAGCAGTTACTCAGGTTCTGAAGCTTTCTTT. Protein sequence: CASSYSGSEAFF.

V usage is TRBV29-1 and J usage is TRBJ2-5; D is perhaps TRBD1 or TRBD2 (5 bases each). The ends were cut back, 4 bases at V and 5 bases at J, with 11 bases in the middle. This CDR3 region has 12 residues. Germline V gives CDR1 SQVTM, CDR2 ANQGSEA. The CDR3 DNA is TGCAGCGTTGTTGGGGGTGTGGAGACCCAGTACTTC. It specifies CSVVGGVETQYF. Full variable domain (rest looked up from reference TRBV29-1 and TRBJ2-5): SAVISQKPSRDICQRGTSLTIQCQVDSQVTMMFWYRQQPGQSLTLIATANQGSEATYESGFVIDKFPISRPNLTFSTLTVSNMSPEDSSIYLCSVVGGVETQYFGPGTRLLVL.

The chain is built from TRBV2 and TRBJ1-5; 7 nucleotides align to TRBD1. Germline V gene lookup returns CDR1 SNHLY and CDR2 FYNNEI. Trimming took 6 bases from V and 6 from J; bases not matched to a gene: 11. This CDR3 is 15 amino acids long. This chain's CDR3 is CASRMDRKLRQPQHF. The CDR3 bases are TGTGCCAGCAGAATGGACAGGAAACTTCGTCAGCCCCAGCATTTT. The full variable domain, in which reference TRBV2 and TRBJ1-5 provide the parts outside the CDR3, is EPEVTQTPSHQVTQMGQEVILRCVPISNHLYFYWYRQILGQKVEFLVSFYNNEISEKSEIFDDQFSVERPDGSNFTLKIRSTKLEDSAMYFCASRMDRKLRQPQHFGDGTRLSIL.

V and J are TRBV5-6 and TRBJ2-1, with 9 bases identical to TRBD2. J was trimmed by 3 bases and V by 4 bases; bases with no gene match: 5. Germline CDR1 and CDR2: SGHDT and YYEEEE. This CDR3 is built from 15 residues. The CDR3 loop is CASSPGLANYNEQFF. For the CDR3, the DNA is TGTGCCAGCAGCCCTGGACTAGCGAACTACAATGAGCAGTTCTTC. The whole variable domain, remainder taken from reference TRBV5-6 and TRBJ2-1, is DAGVTQSPTHLIKTRGQQVTLRCSPKSGHDTVSWYQQALGQGPQFIFQYYEEEERQRGNFPDRFSGHQFPNYSSELNVNALLLGDSALYLCASSPGLANYNEQFFGPGTRLTVL.

There are many counts of this clone. This rearrangement joins TRBV2 to TRBJ1-5; unclear D gene. The CDR3 runs 13 residues. Germline-derived CDR1 and CDR2 are SNHLY and FYNNEI. The V and J ends lost 7 bases and 4 bases respectively, with 11 bases between them. The CDR3 spells CASTIDGNQPQHF. CDR3 DNA: TGTGCCAGCACCATTGACGGAAATCAGCCCCAGCATTTT. The full variable domain, with the rest looked up from reference TRBV2 and TRBJ1-5, is EPEVTQTPSHQVTQMGQEVILRCVPISNHLYFYWYRQILGQKVEFLVSFYNNEISEKSEIFDDQFSVERPDGSNFTLKIRSTKLEDSAMYFCASTIDGNQPQHFGDGTRLSIL.

The chain carries TRBV21-1 and TRBJ1-1. TRBV21-1 is labeled a pseudogene. The CDR3 contains 15 residues. CDR3 coding DNA: TGTGCCAGCAGCGGCCGGGACCACCTGAACACTGAAGCTTTCTTT. Encoded protein: CASSGRDHLNTEAFF.

The V gene is TRBV5-4, the J gene TRBJ2-7; 8 bases fit TRBD1. CDR3 size: 15 residues. The ends lost 4 bases at V and 5 bases at J; junction bases unmatched: 11. The germline V gene encodes CDR1 SGHNT and CDR2 YYREEE (reference sequence). CDR3 in DNA: TGTGCCAGCAGCCTGGACAGGGCCCCCTTCAACGAGCAGTACTTC. Translated, it gives CASSLDRAPFNEQYF.

The chain uses TRBV7-2 and TRBJ1-3; D call uncertain. V was clipped by 0 bases and J by 11 bases, with 20 bases between them. Germline V gene lookup returns CDR1 SGHTA and CDR2 FQGNSA. This CDR3 is built from 16 residues. The CDR3 region has the DNA TGTGCCAGCAGCTTAGCAGGCGCCGATCGCCGAGAGGCCATATATTTT. As protein: CASSLAGADRREAIYF. The full variable domain, in which reference TRBV7-2 and TRBJ1-3 provide the parts outside the CDR3, is GAGVSQSPSNKVTEKGKDVELRCDPISGHTALYWYRQSLGQGLEFLIYFQGNSAPDKSGLPSDRFSAERTGGSVSTLTIQRTQQEDSAVYLCASSLAGADRREAIYFGEGSWLTVV.

The rearrangement uses TRBV30 and TRBJ1-5; 9 bases align to TRBD1. Germline CDR1 is GTSNPN and CDR2 is SVGIG (reference sequence). The CDR3 totals 15 residues. The trim removed 3 bases at V and 11 bases at J, leaving 14 bases unmatched. CDR3 DNA sequence: TGTGCCTGGAGGGGACAGGGACCCGGGCACCAAGCCCAGCATTTT. Translated, it gives CAWRGQGPGHQAQHF. The whole variable domain, filled in from reference TRBV30 and TRBJ1-5, reads SQTIHQWPATLVQPVGSPLSLECTVEGTSNPNLYWYRQAAGRGLQLLFYSVGIGQISSEVPQNLSASRPQDRQFILSSKKLLLSDSGFYLCAWRGQGPGHQAQHFGDGTRLSIL.

This clone was detected only once. This chain connects TRBV6-6 to TRBJ2-7, with D maybe TRBD2 (5 bases). V lost 6 bases to trimming and J lost 3 bases, with 9 bases between them. CDR3 size: 12 residues. The V gene's germline CDR1 is MNHNY and CDR2 SVGAGI (reference sequence). The CDR3 is CASSSRGYEQYF. CDR3 DNA: TGTGCCAGCAGCTCCCGGGGCTACGAGCAGTACTTC.

The rearrangement joins TRBV5-6 to TRBJ2-6, with D unclear. Per the germline V gene, CDR1 is SGHDT and CDR2 is YYEEEE. The CDR3 is 15 residues long. Trimming removed 6 bases from V and 2 bases from J, with 12 bases in between. The CDR3 DNA reads TGTGCCAGCACCCTCACGGCAGCTGGGGCCAACGTCCTGACTTTC. Protein product: CASTLTAAGANVLTF.

V and J are TRBV4-1 and TRBJ1-2, with 12 bases that match TRBD1. The CDR3 is 17 residues long. Germline CDR1 is MGHRA and CDR2 is YSYEKL. The trim removed 3 bases at V and 2 bases at J, leaving 7 bases unmatched. For the CDR3, the DNA is TGCGCCAGCAGCCAGGACGGGACAGGGGGCAGGAACTATGGCTACACCTTC. Protein sequence: CASSQDGTGGRNYGYTF.